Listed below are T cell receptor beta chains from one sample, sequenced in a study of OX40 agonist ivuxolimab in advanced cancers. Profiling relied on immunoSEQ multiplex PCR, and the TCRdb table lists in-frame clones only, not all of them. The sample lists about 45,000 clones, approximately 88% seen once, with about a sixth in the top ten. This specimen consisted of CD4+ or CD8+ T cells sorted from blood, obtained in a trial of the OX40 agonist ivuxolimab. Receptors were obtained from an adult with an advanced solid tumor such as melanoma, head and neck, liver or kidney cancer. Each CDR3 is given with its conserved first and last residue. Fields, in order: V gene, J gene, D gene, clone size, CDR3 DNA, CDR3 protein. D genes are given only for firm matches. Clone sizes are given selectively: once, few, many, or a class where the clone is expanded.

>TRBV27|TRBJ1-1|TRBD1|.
TGTGCCAGCCGGAAACAAGGACAGGGCGACACTGAAGCTTTCTTT
CASRKQGQGDTEAFF
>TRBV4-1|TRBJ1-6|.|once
TGCGCCAGCACCACAACAGGGAGATCACCCCTCCACTTT
CASTTTGRSPLHF
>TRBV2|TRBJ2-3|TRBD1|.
TGTGCCAGCAGGGCCGGGACAGGGGGCGGATCAGATACGCAGTATTTT
CASRAGTGGGSDTQYF
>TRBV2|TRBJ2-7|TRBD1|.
TGTGCCAGCAATGGGGGGACAGGGGCCTACGAGCAGTACTTC
CASNGGTGAYEQYF
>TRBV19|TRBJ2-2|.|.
TGTGGGAGTACGATGTGGGGCTCTAACACCGGGGAGCTGTTTTTT
CGSTMWGSNTGELFF
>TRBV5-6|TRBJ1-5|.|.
TGTGCCAGCAGCGGAGGGGCTCAGCCCCAGCATTTT
CASSGGAQPQHF
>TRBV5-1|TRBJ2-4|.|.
TGCGCCAGCAGCTCCGATGGAAACATTCAGTACTTC
CASSSDGNIQYF
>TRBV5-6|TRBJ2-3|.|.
TGTGCCAGCAGCCAACGCCGGGACAACACAGATACGCAGTATTTT
CASSQRRDNTDTQYF
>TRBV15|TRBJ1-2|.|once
TGTGCCACCAGCAGTCAAGACTCGCACCGGGTAATCGGATACGGCTACACCTTC
CATSSQDSHRVIGYGYTF
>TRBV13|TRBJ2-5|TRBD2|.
TGTGCCAGCAGCTCGGGACTAGGGGGGGAGACCCAGTACTTC
CASSSGLGGETQYF
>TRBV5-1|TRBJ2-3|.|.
TGCGCCAGCAGCTTGGGCCGGTCCTGGTGGACAGATACGCAGTATTTT
CASSLGRSWWTDTQYF
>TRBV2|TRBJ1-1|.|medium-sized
TGTGCCAAATTTGATGGGGGCACTGAAGCTTTCTTT
CAKFDGGTEAFF
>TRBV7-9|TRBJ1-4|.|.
TGTGCCAGCAGTCAACAGGGTCCGACAACTAATGAAAAACTGTTTTTT
CASSQQGPTTNEKLFF
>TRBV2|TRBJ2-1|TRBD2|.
TGTGCCAGCGGAGAGGGAGGGAATTTTCGGGATGAGCAGTTCTTC
CASGEGGNFRDEQFF
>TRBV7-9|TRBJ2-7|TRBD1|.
TGTGCCAGCAGCTCCGGGACAGGGGAGCAGTACTTC
CASSSGTGEQYF
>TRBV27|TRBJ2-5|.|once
TGTGCCAGCAGTCTAGGAACGAAGAGGCAAGAGACCCAGTACTTC
CASSLGTKRQETQYF
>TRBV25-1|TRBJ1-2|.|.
TGTGCCAGCAGTGAACCAGGTCTAGGATATGGCTACACCTTC
CASSEPGLGYGYTF
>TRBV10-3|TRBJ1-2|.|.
TGTGCCATCAGTGAGGTGGCAGTAATTCGTTATGGCTACACCTTC
CAISEVAVIRYGYTF
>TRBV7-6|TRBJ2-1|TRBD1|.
TGTGCCAGCACCTTACTGCCCGGGACAGACTCCTACAATGAGCAGTTCTTC
CASTLLPGTDSYNEQFF
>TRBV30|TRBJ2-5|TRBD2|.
TGTGCCTGGAGTCCACACCGCGGGAGGGCCGAAAAGACCCAGTACTTC
CAWSPHRGRAEKTQYF
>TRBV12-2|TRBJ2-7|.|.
TGTGCAAGTCGCTTAGTACATCCGCGGGCAACCTACGAGCAGTACTTC
CASRLVHPRATYEQYF
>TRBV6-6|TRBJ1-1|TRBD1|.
TGTGCCAGCAGTTTAGGGGGCGAGAACACTGAAGCTTTCTTT
CASSLGGENTEAFF
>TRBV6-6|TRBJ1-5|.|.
TGTGCCAGCAGTTACTCTGGCGGGAGCAATCAGCCCCAGCATTTT
CASSYSGGSNQPQHF
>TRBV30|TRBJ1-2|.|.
TGTGCCTGGAGTGGGGGGTTAGGCTACACCTTC
CAWSGGLGYTF
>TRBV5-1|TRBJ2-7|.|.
TGCGCCAGCAGCTTGGCCGTAGCAGGGCACGAGCAGTACTTC
CASSLAVAGHEQYF
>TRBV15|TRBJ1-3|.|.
TGTGCCACCAGCAGAGACGCGGGGCTAGGAAACACCATATATTTT
CATSRDAGLGNTIYF
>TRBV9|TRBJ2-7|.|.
TGTGCCAGCAGCGTAGAAGGCGGCTCCTACGAGCAGTACTTC
CASSVEGGSYEQYF
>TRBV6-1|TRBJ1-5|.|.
TGTGCCAGCAGTTTTGGGGCGGACAATCAGCCCCAGCATTTT
CASSFGADNQPQHF
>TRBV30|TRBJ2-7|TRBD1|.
TGTGCCTGGAGATCAGGGGGCTCCTACGAGCAGTACTTC
CAWRSGGSYEQYF
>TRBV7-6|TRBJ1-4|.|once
TGTGCCAGCAGCTCAAGGGAGCCTAGGGGTGAAAAACTGTTTTTC
CASSSREPRGEKLFF
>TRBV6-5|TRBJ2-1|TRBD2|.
TGTGCCAGCAGTTACGCGGTAGCGGGACCATACAATGAGCAGTTCTTC
CASSYAVAGPYNEQFF
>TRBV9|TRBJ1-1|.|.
TGTGCCAGCAGCGTAGTAGAGAGTAACACTGAAGCTTTCTTT
CASSVVESNTEAFF
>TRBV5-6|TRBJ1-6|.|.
TGTGCCAGCAGCCATGGTTGGGGCTATAATTCACCCCTCCACTTT
CASSHGWGYNSPLHF
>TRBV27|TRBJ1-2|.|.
TGTGCCAGCAGTCCAGGGGCCGACGGAGCTAACTATGGCTACACCTTC
CASSPGADGANYGYTF
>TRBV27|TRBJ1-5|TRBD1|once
TGTGCCAGCAGGGGACAGTCAAATCAGCCCCAGCATTTT
CASRGQSNQPQHF
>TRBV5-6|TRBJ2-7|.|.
TGTGCCAGCAGCTTTGGCGGCGGCTCCTACGAGCAGTACTTC
CASSFGGGSYEQYF
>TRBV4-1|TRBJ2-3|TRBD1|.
TGCGCCAGCAGCCAACAGGACAGGAGCACAGATACGCAGTATTTT
CASSQQDRSTDTQYF
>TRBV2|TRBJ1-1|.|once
TGTGCCAGCCTCCCGAAGGGGATCTATGAAGCTTTCTTT
CASLPKGIYEAFF
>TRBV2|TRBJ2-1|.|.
TGTGCCAGCAACGGGTGGGGCAATGAGCAGTTCTTC
CASNGWGNEQFF
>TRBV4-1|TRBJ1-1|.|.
TGCGCCAGCAGCCCCCGCTTACAAGTGAACACTGAAGCTTTCTTT
CASSPRLQVNTEAFF
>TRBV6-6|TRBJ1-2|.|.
TGTGCCAGCACCCCTCCGGGCGCCCTCTATGGCTACACCTTC
CASTPPGALYGYTF
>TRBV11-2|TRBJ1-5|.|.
TGTGCCAGCAGCTTAAACAATGATAAAGGGGATCAGCCCCAGCATTTT
CASSLNNDKGDQPQHF
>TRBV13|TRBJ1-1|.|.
TGTGCCAGCAGCTTATTCCCCGGACAGACCCTAACAGGAGCTTTCTTT
CASSLFPGQTLTGAFF
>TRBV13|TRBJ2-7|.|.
TGTGCCAGCAGCCACGGGACCGACGAGCAGTACTTC
CASSHGTDEQYF
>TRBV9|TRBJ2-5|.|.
TGTGCCAGCAGCGCACTAGAGGAGAGGGAGACCCAGTACTTC
CASSALEERETQYF
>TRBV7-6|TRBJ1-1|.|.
TGTGCCAGCAGGCCGGGGGGTATCGGGACTGAAGCTTTCTTT
CASRPGGIGTEAFF
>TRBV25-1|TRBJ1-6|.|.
TGTGCCAGCGGGCATAATTCACCCCTCCACTTT
CASGHNSPLHF
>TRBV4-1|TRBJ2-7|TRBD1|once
TGCGCCAGCAGTGGGACAGCCTACGAGCAGTACTTC
CASSGTAYEQYF
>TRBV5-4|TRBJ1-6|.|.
TGTGCCAGGATTCCGGGACCGTCGATTAATTCACCCCTCCACTTT
CARIPGPSINSPLHF
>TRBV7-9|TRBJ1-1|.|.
TGTGCCAGCAGCGGGAGGGACACTGAAGCTTTCTTT
CASSGRDTEAFF
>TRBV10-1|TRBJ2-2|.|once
TGCGCCAGCAGCACTGTTTTCGGGGAGCTGTTTTTT
CASSTVFGELFF
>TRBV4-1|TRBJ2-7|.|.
TGCGCCAGCAGCCCACGGGGTGCCGGTTATATTATTGGGCAGTACTTC
CASSPRGAGYIIGQYF
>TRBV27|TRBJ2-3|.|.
TGTGCCAGCAGTTTGTGGGGGACCACAGATACGCAGTATTTT
CASSLWGTTDTQYF
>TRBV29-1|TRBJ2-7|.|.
TGCAGCGGGCTGATGGGCAGCGGACCCTACGAGCAGTACTTC
CSGLMGSGPYEQYF
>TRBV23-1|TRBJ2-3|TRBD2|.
TGCGCCAGCAGTCATCGACTAGCGGCCCGCCGAGATACGCAGTATTTT
CASSHRLAARRDTQYF
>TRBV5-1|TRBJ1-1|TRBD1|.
TGCGCCAGCAGCCTACCGCCGGACAGGGGAACGACTGAAGCTTTCTTT
CASSLPPDRGTTEAFF
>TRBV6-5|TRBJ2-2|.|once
TGTGCCAGCAGTTACGGAGGGAACACCGGGGAGCTGTTTTTT
CASSYGGNTGELFF
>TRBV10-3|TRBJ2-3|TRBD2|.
TGTGCCATCAGTGAGGGACTAGCGGAGACAGATACGCAGTATTTT
CAISEGLAETDTQYF
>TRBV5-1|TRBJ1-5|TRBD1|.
TGCGCCAGGTCGACAGGGCCATCGAGGGCGCATTTT
CARSTGPSRAHF